Listed below are T cell receptor beta chains from one sample, sequenced in a study of neoadjuvant nivolumab and ipilimumab in lung cancer. The method was immunoSEQ multiplex PCR; TCRdb's version includes in-frame clones alone and lacks a portion of them. The data contain over a thousand clones, about four fifths of them singletons. The specimen comprised adjacent normal lung tissue, sampled after neoadjuvant nivolumab, alone or with ipilimumab, at or shortly before surgery. These receptor sequences come from an adult with non-small cell lung cancer. CDR3s include the opening cysteine and the closing phenylalanine or tryptophan. Fields, in order: clone size, D gene, V gene, J gene, CDR3 protein, CDR3 DNA. A D gene is named only where the DNA matches it firmly. Some rows mark clone size as missing; the rest say once, few, many or name a class of expanded clone.

hyperexpanded	.	TRBV27	TRBJ1-2	CASSPGQERGYTF	TGTGCCAGCAGTCCGGGGCAGGAACGCGGCTACACCTTC
.	TRBD1	TRBV18	TRBJ2-2	CASSDPRQGATGELFF	TGTGCCAGCTCGGATCCGCGACAGGGGGCTACCGGGGAGCTGTTTTTT
.	.	TRBV9	TRBJ2-4	CASSALGGNIQYF	TGTGCCAGCAGCGCCCTGGGGGGAAACATTCAGTACTTC
.	.	TRBV2	TRBJ2-7	CASSGTFSYEQYF	TGTGCCAGCAGCGGGACATTCTCCTACGAGCAGTACTTC
.	.	TRBV5-4	TRBJ2-3	CASSQEGTDTQYF	TGTGCCAGCAGCCAGGAGGGCACAGATACGCAGTATTTT
.	TRBD1	TRBV6-1	TRBJ1-2	CASSSQGGDGYTF	TGTGCCAGCAGTTCTCAGGGGGGCGATGGCTACACCTTC
.	TRBD2	TRBV6-1	TRBJ2-3	CASSGGRTSGAADTQYF	TGTGCCAGCAGTGGCGGAAGGACTAGTGGGGCGGCAGATACGCAGTATTTT
.	.	TRBV7-9	TRBJ1-1	CASSLGLSNPEAFF	TGTGCCAGCAGCTTAGGACTGTCAAATCCTGAAGCTTTCTTT
.	.	TRBV7-2	TRBJ2-6	CASSESTRRQSRANVLTF	TGTGCCAGCAGCGAGTCTACGAGACGACAAAGTCGGGCCAACGTCCTGACTTTC
.	.	TRBV2	TRBJ2-2	CASGSGRVSPGELFF	TGTGCCAGCGGGTCGGGGCGGGTTAGCCCCGGGGAGCTGTTTTTT
.	TRBD1	TRBV28	TRBJ1-2	CASRALTGAHNYGYTF	TGTGCCAGCAGGGCTCTGACAGGGGCCCATAACTATGGCTACACCTTC
.	TRBD1	TRBV27	TRBJ2-7	CASSSYRDRAGEQYF	TGTGCCAGCAGTTCTTACCGGGACAGGGCGGGCGAGCAGTACTTC
few	.	TRBV7-2	TRBJ1-2	CASSFGRLNYGYTF	TGTGCCAGCAGCTTCGGGAGACTCAACTATGGCTACACCTTC
.	TRBD1	TRBV5-6	TRBJ2-5	CASSPPADRGAQYF	TGTGCCAGCAGCCCACCCGCTGACAGGGGGGCCCAGTACTTC
.	.	TRBV12-5	TRBJ2-3	CASGLDAMGPDTQYF	TGTGCTAGTGGTTTGGATGCGATGGGCCCCGATACGCAGTATTTT
.	.	TRBV5-1	TRBJ1-3	CASRPQGQAGNTIYF	TGCGCCAGCAGGCCCCAGGGTCAGGCAGGAAACACCATATATTTT
few	.	TRBV5-1	TRBJ1-5	CASSPDSANQPQHF	TGCGCCAGCAGCCCGGACAGCGCTAATCAGCCCCAGCATTTT
.	TRBD1	TRBV7-9	TRBJ1-2	CASSSETGTGSFYGYTF	TGTGCCAGCAGTTCAGAGACCGGGACAGGGAGTTTCTATGGCTACACCTTC
.	.	TRBV2	TRBJ2-2	CASKVEGSTGELFF	TGTGCCAGCAAGGTAGAGGGGTCCACCGGGGAGCTGTTTTTT
.	.	TRBV7-8	TRBJ2-2	CASSLTVAGELFF	TGTGCCAGCAGCTTAACGGTGGCCGGGGAGCTGTTTTTT
.	TRBD1	TRBV6-6	TRBJ1-1	CASTPFDRVTEAFF	TGTGCCAGCACCCCATTCGACAGGGTCACTGAAGCTTTCTTT
.	.	TRBV5-1	TRBJ1-4	CASSLAGGEGEKLFF	TGCGCCAGCAGCTTGGCCGGCGGGGAGGGGGAAAAACTGTTTTTT
.	.	TRBV2	TRBJ1-5	CATQGNQPQHF	TGTGCCACCCAGGGCAATCAGCCCCAGCATTTT
.	.	TRBV27	TRBJ2-7	CASRQAGTRQQYF	TGTGCCAGCAGACAGGCCGGAACTAGACAGCAGTACTTC
few	TRBD2	TRBV6-1	TRBJ2-2	CASRGTSGGIGELFF	TGTGCCAGCAGGGGGACTAGCGGGGGGATCGGGGAGCTGTTTTTT
.	.	TRBV2	TRBJ2-3	CASNAGLGDTQYF	TGTGCCAGCAACGCAGGATTAGGGGATACGCAGTATTTT
.	TRBD1	TRBV5-1	TRBJ1-2	CASSSFPGQGRVYGYTF	TGCGCCAGCAGCAGTTTCCCCGGACAGGGTCGGGTCTATGGCTACACCTTC
.	.	TRBV5-6	TRBJ1-1	CASSFGFGATEAFF	TGTGCCAGCAGCTTCGGATTTGGGGCCACTGAAGCTTTCTTT
.	TRBD1	TRBV15	TRBJ1-5	CATSRDLGQGRQPQHF	TGTGCCACCAGCAGAGATTTAGGACAGGGACGACAGCCCCAGCATTTT
.	.	TRBV2	TRBJ1-6	CASQTLQGSNSPLHF	TGTGCCAGCCAAACCTTACAGGGCTCTAATTCACCCCTCCACTTT
.	TRBD1	TRBV4-1	TRBJ2-3	CASSQGDGTGTSTDTQYF	TGCGCCAGCAGCCAAGGTGACGGGACAGGCACTAGCACAGATACGCAGTATTTT
.	.	TRBV5-5	TRBJ2-7	CASSLSPSYEQYF	TGTGCCAGCAGCTTGTCCCCTAGCTACGAGCAGTACTTC
.	TRBD1	TRBV5-4	TRBJ2-2	CASRWDRDTGELFF	TGTGCCAGCAGGTGGGACAGGGACACCGGGGAGCTGTTTTTT
.	.	TRBV4-2	TRBJ1-5	CASSQDRGSNQPQHF	TGTGCCAGCAGCCAAGATAGAGGTAGCAATCAGCCCCAGCATTTT
.	.	TRBV7-8	TRBJ1-5	CASSPNSVHQPQHF	TGTGCCAGCAGCCCAAATTCGGTGCATCAGCCCCAGCATTTT
.	TRBD1	TRBV19	TRBJ1-2	CASSMQGGNYGYTF	TGTGCCAGTAGTATGCAGGGGGGTAACTATGGCTACACCTTC
.	.	TRBV4-1	TRBJ2-5	CASSPARETQYF	TGCGCCAGCAGCCCGGCCAGAGAGACCCAGTACTTC
.	.	TRBV2	TRBJ2-1	CASSEDGSSYNEQFF	TGTGCCAGCAGTGAAGACGGAAGCTCCTACAATGAGCAGTTCTTC
.	TRBD1	TRBV11-2	TRBJ2-3	CASSLEWDRVADTQYF	TGTGCCAGCAGCTTAGAGTGGGACAGGGTAGCGGATACGCAGTATTTT
once	TRBD1	TRBV5-6	TRBJ2-7	CASSRGQAYEQYF	TGTGCCAGCAGCAGAGGACAGGCCTACGAGCAGTACTTC
.	TRBD1	TRBV5-6	TRBJ1-2	CASSQGQPNYGYTF	TGTGCCAGCAGCCAGGGACAGCCGAACTATGGCTACACCTTC
.	TRBD1	TRBV7-2	TRBJ1-2	CASSLNRQGAGGYTF	TGTGCCAGCAGCTTAAACCGACAGGGGGCTGGAGGCTACACCTTC
.	TRBD2	TRBV13	TRBJ2-3	CASSSLAGASTDTQYF	TGTGCCAGCAGCTCCTTAGCGGGGGCCAGCACAGATACGCAGTATTTT
.	TRBD1	TRBV28	TRBJ2-7	CASSYPGQGSYEQYF	TGTGCCAGCAGTTACCCCGGACAGGGATCCTACGAGCAGTACTTC
.	.	TRBV29-1	TRBJ2-2	CSVEGAEGVGTGELFF	TGCAGCGTTGAGGGTGCGGAGGGGGTAGGCACCGGGGAGCTGTTTTTT
few	TRBD1	TRBV27	TRBJ1-6	CASSDRGVGSPLHF	TGTGCCAGCAGTGACAGGGGTGTGGGTTCACCCCTCCACTTT